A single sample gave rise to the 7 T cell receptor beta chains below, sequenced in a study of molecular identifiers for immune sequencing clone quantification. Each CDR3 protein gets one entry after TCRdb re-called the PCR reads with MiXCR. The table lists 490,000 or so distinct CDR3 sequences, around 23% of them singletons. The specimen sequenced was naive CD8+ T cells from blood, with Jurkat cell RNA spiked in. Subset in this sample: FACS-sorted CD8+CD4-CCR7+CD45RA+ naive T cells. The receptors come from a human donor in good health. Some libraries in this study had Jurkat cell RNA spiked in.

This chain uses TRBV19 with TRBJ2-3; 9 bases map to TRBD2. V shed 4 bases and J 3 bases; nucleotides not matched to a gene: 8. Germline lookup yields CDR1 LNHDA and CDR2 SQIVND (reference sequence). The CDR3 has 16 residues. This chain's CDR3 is CASSTRLAVGTDTQYF. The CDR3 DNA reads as TGTGCCAGTAGTACCAGACTAGCGGTGGGTACAGATACGCAGTATTTT. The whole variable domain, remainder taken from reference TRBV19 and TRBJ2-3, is DGGITQSPKYLFRKEGQNVTLSCEQNLNHDAMYWYRQDPGQGLRLIYYSQIVNDFQKGDIAEGYSVSREKKESFPLTVTSAQKNPTAFYLCASSTRLAVGTDTQYFGPGTRLTVL.

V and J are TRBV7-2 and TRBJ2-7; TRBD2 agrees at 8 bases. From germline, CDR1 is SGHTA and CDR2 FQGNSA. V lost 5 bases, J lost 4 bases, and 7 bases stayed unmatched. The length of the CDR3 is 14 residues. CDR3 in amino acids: CASSGEGLEYEQYF. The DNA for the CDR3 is TGTGCCAGCAGCGGGGAGGGACTAGAGTACGAGCAGTACTTC.

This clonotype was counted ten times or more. As DNA, the CDR3 is TGTGCCAGCAGCTTAGCGGCTATGAGCACAGATACGCAGTATTTT. This sequence encodes CASSLAAMSTDTQYF. The chain combines TRBV7-9 with TRBJ2-3; the D is unclear. CDR3 size: 15 residues. Trimming shortened V by 0 bases and J by 0 bases, and 7 bases separated the two germline ends. Germline lookup yields CDR1 SEHNR and CDR2 FQNEAQ (reference sequence). Full variable domain (remainder filled in from reference TRBV7-9 and TRBJ2-3): DTGVSQNPRHKITKRGQNVTFRCDPISEHNRLYWYRQTLGQGPEFLTYFQNEAQLEKSRLLSDRFSAERPKGSFSTLEIQRTEQGDSAMYLCASSLAAMSTDTQYFGPGTRLTVL.

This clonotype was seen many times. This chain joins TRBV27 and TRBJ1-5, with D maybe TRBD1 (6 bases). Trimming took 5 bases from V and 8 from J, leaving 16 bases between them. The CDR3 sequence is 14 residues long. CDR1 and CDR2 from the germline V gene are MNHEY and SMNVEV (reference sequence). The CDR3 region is CASSPRQAIKPQHF. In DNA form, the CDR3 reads TGTGCCAGCAGTCCGCGACAGGCGATAAAGCCCCAGCATTTT.

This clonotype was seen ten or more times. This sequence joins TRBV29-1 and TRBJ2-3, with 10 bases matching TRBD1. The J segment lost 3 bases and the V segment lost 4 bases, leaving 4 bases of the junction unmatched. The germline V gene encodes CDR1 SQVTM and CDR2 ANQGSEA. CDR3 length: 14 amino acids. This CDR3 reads CSVARQGATDTQYF. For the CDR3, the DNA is TGCAGCGTTGCTAGACAGGGGGCTACAGATACGCAGTATTTT.

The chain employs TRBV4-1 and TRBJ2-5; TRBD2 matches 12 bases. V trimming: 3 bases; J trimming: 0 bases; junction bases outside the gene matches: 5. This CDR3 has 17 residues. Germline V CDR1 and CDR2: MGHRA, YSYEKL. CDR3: CASSQTSGGRYQETQYF. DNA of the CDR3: TGCGCCAGCAGCCAGACTAGCGGGGGCCGGTACCAAGAGACCCAGTACTTC.

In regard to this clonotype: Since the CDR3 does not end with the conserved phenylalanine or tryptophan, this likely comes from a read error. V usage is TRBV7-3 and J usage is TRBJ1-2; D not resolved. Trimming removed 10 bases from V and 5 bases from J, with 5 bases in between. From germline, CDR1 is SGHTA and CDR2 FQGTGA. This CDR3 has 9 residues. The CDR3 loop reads CATLYGYTY. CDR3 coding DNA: TGTGCCACTCTATATGGCTACACCTAC.